Shown below are 31 T cell receptor beta chains from a single sample sequenced in a study of T cells after yellow fever vaccination. MiXCR was run by TCRdb on the 5' RACE reads, yielding one entry per CDR3 protein. The table includes a few hundred thousand distinct CDR3 sequences, about 6.6% detected once. Sequenced material: PBMCs, taken roughly 46 days after the first yellow fever vaccination. The receptors shown here come from a young man who received the YFV17D yellow fever vaccine.

For this clonotype: At one of its ends the junction is not consistent with the germline gene, which may arise from a read error. V is TRBV20-1 and J is TRBJ1-1, with TRBD1 matching 7 bases. Germline V gene lookup returns CDR1 DFQATT and CDR2 SNEGSKA (reference sequence). The CDR3 extends over 17 amino acids. CDR3 sequence reads: CCARDLLLQGPWTEAFF. The DNA of the CDR3 is TGCTGTGCTAGAGATCTCCTTCTACAGGGGCCGTGGACTGAAGCTTTCTTT.

V usage is TRBV21-1 and J usage is TRBJ2-3; the DNA was not compared with TRBD2, the D call given in the table. TRBV21-1 is a documented pseudogene. The CDR3 sequence is 19 residues long. CDR3 nucleotides: TGTGCCAGCAGCAAAAGAACTAAAAAACGGGGGGAGGATATAGATACGCAGTATTTT. The encoded protein is CASSKRTKKRGEDIDTQYF.

The genes are TRBV29-1 and TRBJ2-7; possibly TRBD1 for D (5 bases). V was cut by 7 bases and J by 2 bases, with 12 bases left in between. The CDR3 covers 12 residues. The germline gives CDR1 SQVTM, CDR2 ANQGSEA. The CDR3 DNA is TGCAGCGCTGTTGGGGCAGCCTACGAGCAGTACGTC. Its protein product is CSAVGAAYEQYV.

This clonotype occurred a few times. The V and J genes are TRBV6-5 and TRBJ1-4; possibly TRBD1 for D (5 bases). Between the trimmed V and J ends, which lost 0 bases and 8 bases, there was a span of 10 bases. The germline V gene encodes CDR1 MNHEY and CDR2 SVGAGI. The CDR3 covers 14 residues. The CDR3 region is CASSYSQVREKLFF. CDR3 in DNA: TGTGCCAGCAGTTACTCACAGGTCAGGGAAAAACTGTTTTTT.

Many counts were recorded for this clonotype. CDR3 nucleotide sequence: TGCAGTGCTAGCGGGGGGAACCAAGAGACCCAGTACTTC. Translating it yields CSASGGNQETQYF. The V and J genes are TRBV20-1 and TRBJ2-5; 7 nucleotides align to TRBD2. Germline values: CDR1 DFQATT, CDR2 SNEGSKA (reference sequence). The ends lost 3 bases at V and 0 bases at J; junction bases unmatched: 1. This CDR3 is built from 13 residues.

This clonotype was counted only a few times. This rearrangement joins TRBV7-3 to TRBJ2-1; 7 positions agree with TRBD2. V was pared by 1 base and J by 0 bases, with 3 bases of the junction left unmatched. This CDR3 is built from 16 residues. CDR1 is SGHTA, CDR2 FQGTGA, per germline. CDR3 sequence: CASSLRWGGSYNEQFF. Written as DNA, the CDR3 is TGTGCCAGCAGCTTAAGGTGGGGGGGCTCCTACAATGAGCAGTTCTTC.

This chain links TRBV5-1 with TRBJ2-5, with a weak D call TRBD1 (6 bases). Trimming stripped 0 bases from V and 5 bases from J, with 17 bases between. The germline gives CDR1 SGHRS, CDR2 YFSETQ. CDR3 length: 16 residues. CDR3 residues: CASSLARRGSGETQYF. CDR3 nucleotide sequence: TGCGCCAGCAGCTTGGCCAGAAGGGGGTCGGGGGAGACCCAGTACTTC. Variable domain in full (rest from reference TRBV5-1 and TRBJ2-5): KAGVTQTPRYLIKTRGQQVTLSCSPISGHRSVSWYQQTPGQGLQFLFEYFSETQRNKGNFPGRFSGRQFSNSRSEMNVSTLELGDSALYLCASSLARRGSGETQYFGPGTRLLVL.

This clonotype was recorded many times. The CDR3 loop reads CASSLDLVTGELFF. CDR3 coding DNA: TGTGCCAGCAGCTTGGATTTGGTCACCGGGGAGCTGTTTTTT. The chain joins TRBV5-4 to TRBJ2-2; no clear D gene. The length of the CDR3 is 14 residues. Germline CDR1 is SGHNT and CDR2 is YYREEE (reference sequence). The V gene lost 0 bases and the J gene lost 4 bases, with 7 bases spanning the gap.

The sample holds a few counts of this clonotype. The chain has TRBV20-1 and TRBJ2-3; D is possibly TRBD2 (6 bases). Germline loops: CDR1 DFQATT, CDR2 SNEGSKA (reference sequence). Between the trimmed V and J ends, which lost 7 bases and 4 bases, there was a span of 15 bases. The CDR3 sequence is 13 residues long. The CDR3 reads CSGGVGRADTQYF. The CDR3 DNA reads as TGCAGTGGGGGGGTTGGGCGAGCAGATACGCAGTATTTT.

This clonotype was counted only a few times. The chain couples TRBV7-9 to TRBJ2-5, with 8 bases matching TRBD2. This CDR3 has 16 residues. V shed 5 bases and J 1 base; nucleotides not matched to a gene: 9. The germline V gene encodes CDR1 SEHNR and CDR2 FQNEAQ (reference sequence). The CDR3 sequence: CASSAPGGGFQETQYF. Here the CDR3 DNA reads TGTGCCAGCAGCGCCCCCGGCGGGGGGTTCCAAGAGACCCAGTACTTC.

This clonotype was seen repeatedly, ten times or more. V is TRBV5-1 and J is TRBJ2-4, with 11 bases matching TRBD2. Trimming cost V 5 bases and J 9 bases; bases outside gene matches: 10. Germline CDR1 and CDR2: SGHRS and YFSETQ. This CDR3 is 15 amino acids long. CDR3 bases: TGCGCCAGCAGAAAACTAGCGGGGGACCCAGGCATTCAGTACTTC. It encodes CASRKLAGDPGIQYF.

The rearrangement uses TRBV29-1 and TRBJ1-1; D uncertain. Per germline, CDR1 SQVTM and CDR2 ANQGSEA. There are 11 residues in the CDR3. V was clipped by 7 bases and J by 6 bases, with 12 bases between them. As DNA, the CDR3 is TGCAGCGCCAGTAGGATAGCTGAAGCTTTCTTT. Protein product: CSASRIAEAFF.

This chain joins TRBV9 and TRBJ2-1; 9 nucleotides align to TRBD2. Losses at the gene ends were 2 bases for V and 5 bases for J; bases not matched to a gene: 8. CDR1 is SGDLS, CDR2 YYNGEE, per germline. The CDR3 totals 16 residues. The CDR3 loop reads CASSVISGGLHNEQFF. The CDR3 DNA reads TGTGCCAGCAGCGTCATTAGCGGGGGATTGCACAATGAGCAGTTCTTC. The entire variable domain, with the rest obtained from reference TRBV9 and TRBJ2-1, is as follows: DSGVTQTPKHLITATGQRVTLRCSPRSGDLSVYWYQQSLDQGLQFLIQYYNGEERAKGNILERFSAQQFPDLHSELNLSSLELGDSALYFCASSVISGGLHNEQFFGPGTRLTVL.

The chain recombines TRBV6-2 or TRBV6-3 with TRBJ2-1, with TRBD1 identical over 9 bases. Per germline, CDR1 MNHEY and CDR2 SVGEGT. V was pared by 0 bases and J by 8 bases, with 8 bases of the junction left unmatched. This CDR3 spans 16 amino acids. The CDR3 bases are TGTGCCAGCAGTTACTCGCGGGACAGGGAAAACCATGAGCAGTTCTTC. Translated: CASSYSRDRENHEQFF.

This sequence joins TRBV27 and TRBJ1-1; D unclear. This CDR3 has 14 amino acids. Germline V gives CDR1 MNHEY, CDR2 SMNVEV (reference sequence). Trimming took 2 bases from V and 5 from J, leaving 12 bases between them. In DNA, the CDR3 is TGTGCCAGCAGTTTAGGTTCGGCCCCAACTGAAGCTTTCTTT. The encoded protein is CASSLGSAPTEAFF.

The gene calls are TRBV3-1 and TRBJ2-1; TRBD2 agrees at 8 bases. CDR1 and CDR2 from the germline V gene are LGHDT and YNNKEL (reference sequence). Trimming cost V 5 bases and J 5 bases; bases outside gene matches: 8. This CDR3 has 15 residues. As DNA, the CDR3 is TGTGCCAGCAGCAAAGCCTCAGCGGGGGACAATGAGCAGTTCTTC. Its translation: CASSKASAGDNEQFF.

This clonotype was detected many times. This rearrangement joins TRBV18 to TRBJ1-2; 7 nucleotides align to TRBD1. CDR1 and CDR2 from the germline V gene are KGHSH and LQKENI. After removal of 2 bases from V and 8 bases from J, the junction contained 8 bases not matched to a gene. The CDR3 runs to 14 residues. This CDR3 is CASSPDTGVGGYTF. CDR3 DNA: TGTGCCAGCTCACCAGATACAGGGGTCGGAGGCTACACCTTC. The whole variable domain, remainder taken from reference TRBV18 and TRBJ1-2, is NAGVMQNPRHLVRRRGQEARLRCSPMKGHSHVYWYRQLPEEGLKFMVYLQKENIIDESGMPKERFSAEFPKEGPSILRIQQVVRGDSAAYFCASSPDTGVGGYTFGSGTRLTVV.

This clonotype was counted only a few times. The chain is built from TRBV20-1 and TRBJ2-5, with 12 positions matching TRBD2. The CDR3 covers 14 residues. V was clipped by 6 bases and J by 4 bases; unmatched bases: 6. Germline CDR1 is DFQATT and CDR2 is SNEGSKA (reference sequence). The chain's CDR3 is CSAASGLAGETQYF. The CDR3 DNA follows: TGCAGTGCCGCGTCGGGACTAGCGGGAGAGACCCAGTACTTC.

This clonotype came up a few times. The V call is TRBV6-1, the J call TRBJ2-5; 11 bases fit TRBD2. With V trimmed by 5 bases and J by 2 bases, 4 bases remained unmatched. The CDR3 has 15 residues. The germline gives CDR1 MNHNS, CDR2 SASEGT. The CDR3 DNA is TGTGCCAGCAGTAAGACTAGCGGGGTGCAAGAGACCCAGTACTTC. It codes for CASSKTSGVQETQYF.

This clonotype has ten or more counts. The V gene is TRBV20-1, the J gene TRBJ2-2; no clear D. The CDR3 runs 16 residues. Germline V gives CDR1 DFQATT, CDR2 SNEGSKA (reference sequence). V lost 3 bases, J lost 1 base, and 15 bases lay in between. The CDR3 loop reads CSASFLDGKNTGELFF. The CDR3 DNA is TGCAGTGCTAGTTTCCTCGACGGAAAGAACACCGGGGAGCTGTTTTTT.

This clonotype occurred many times. The chain has TRBV6-1 and TRBJ1-6; D possibly corresponds to TRBD1 (6 bases). This CDR3 has 15 residues. Germline CDR1 MNHNS, CDR2 SASEGT. V gave up 7 bases and J gave up 14 bases, with 24 bases separating them. The CDR3, as DNA: TGTGCCAGCACTGGAGAGGGGGACGGGGGTAGAGCCCTCCACTTT. Translating gives CASTGEGDGGRALHF.

The table lists this clonotype with many counts. This chain uses TRBV6-2 or TRBV6-3 with TRBJ2-3, with D possibly called TRBD1 or TRBD2 (5 bases each). CDR3 length: 13 amino acids. CDR1 is MNHEY and CDR2 is SVGEGT in the germline V gene. The germline V and J ends were trimmed by 6 bases and 5 bases, with 12 bases remaining between them. CDR3 loop: CASSFRDGDTQYF. The CDR3 DNA follows: TGTGCCAGCAGCTTCAGGGACGGAGATACGCAGTATTTT.

The rearrangement uses TRBV7-8 and TRBJ1-5; 8 bases are shared with TRBD1. The germline V gene encodes CDR1 SGHVS and CDR2 FQNEAQ. Trimming at V came to 7 bases and at J to 3 bases, leaving 5 bases not matched to a gene. The CDR3 contains 14 residues. The CDR3 loop reads CASNVQGVNQPQHF. In nucleotides, the CDR3 is TGTGCCAGCAACGTACAGGGGGTCAATCAGCCCCAGCATTTT.

This chain connects TRBV30 to TRBJ1-5; 7 bases are shared with TRBD1. Per the germline V gene, CDR1 is GTSNPN and CDR2 is SVGIG (reference sequence). V was clipped by 5 bases and J by 6 bases; unmatched bases: 4. The CDR3 sequence is 12 residues long. The CDR3: CAWSQGTQPQHF. The CDR3 region has the DNA TGTGCCTGGTCACAGGGGACTCAGCCCCAGCATTTT. Complete variable domain (other parts from reference TRBV30 and TRBJ1-5): SQTIHQWPATLVQPVGSPLSLECTVEGTSNPNLYWYRQAAGRGLQLLFYSVGIGQISSEVPQNLSASRPQDRQFILSSKKLLLSDSGFYLCAWSQGTQPQHFGDGTRLSIL.

Ten or more counts support this clonotype. This sequence joins TRBV25-1 and TRBJ1-5, with D perhaps matching TRBD1 (6 bases). V was clipped by 2 bases and J by 6 bases, with 17 bases between them. This CDR3 has 16 amino acids. The germline CDR1 and CDR2 sequences are MGHDK and SYGVNS. The CDR3 coding sequence is TGTGCCAGCAGTGAAATGGACAGCGAGACGGGTCAGCCCCAGCATTTT. As protein: CASSEMDSETGQPQHF.

At least ten counts were recorded for this clonotype. The V call is TRBV5-1, the J call TRBJ2-3, with TRBD2 as a possible D gene (6 bases). The CDR3 has 16 residues. Germline V CDR1 and CDR2: SGHRS, YFSETQ. V lost 5 bases, J lost 0 bases, and 16 bases lay in between. CDR3 nucleotide sequence: TGCGCCAGCAGAAAAATCGGGACTCCGAGCACAGATACGCAGTATTTT. This sequence encodes CASRKIGTPSTDTQYF.

This rearrangement joins TRBV10-3 to TRBJ1-1, with D hard to call. The CDR3 runs 13 residues. Trimming left V 4 bases short and J 2 bases short, with 8 bases between. Germline values: CDR1 ENHRY, CDR2 SYGVKD. The CDR3 reads CAISGLSNTEAFF. In DNA form, the CDR3 reads TGTGCCATCAGTGGACTCTCTAACACTGAAGCTTTCTTT.

This clonotype was seen ten or more times. J is TRBJ2-3 and V is TRBV28; 11 nucleotides match TRBD1. Germline V gene data show CDR1 as MDHEN and CDR2 as SYDVKM. Losses at the gene ends were 6 bases for V and 1 base for J; bases not matched to a gene: 12. The CDR3 covers 18 residues. The CDR3 region is CASSSGTGGELRTDTQYF. For the CDR3, the DNA is TGTGCCAGCAGCTCCGGGACAGGGGGTGAACTTCGCACAGATACGCAGTATTTT.

This clonotype was counted many times. CDR3: CASSLWGGEADTQYF. In DNA form, the CDR3 reads TGTGCCAGCAGTTTATGGGGTGGCGAAGCAGATACGCAGTATTTT. The chain has TRBV12-3 or TRBV12-4 and TRBJ2-3, with D uncertain. This CDR3 is built from 15 residues. Trimming shortened V by 2 bases and J by 4 bases, and 13 bases separated the two germline ends.

This clonotype was detected a few times. The V and J genes are TRBV3-1 and TRBJ1-5; D might be TRBD1 (5 bases). Trimming cost V 11 bases and J 7 bases, with 33 bases left between them. Germline V lookup: CDR1 LGHDT, CDR2 YNNKEL (reference sequence). The CDR3 runs to 18 residues. The CDR3 is CAFSLGEAEWRVRQPQHF. CDR3 sequence (DNA): TGTGCCTTCAGTTTAGGGGAGGCAGAGTGGAGGGTGCGCCAGCCCCAGCATTTT. Full variable domain (remainder filled in from reference TRBV3-1 and TRBJ1-5): DTAVSQTPKYLVTQMGNDKSIKCEQNLGHDTMYWYKQDSKKFLKIMFSYNNKELIINETVPNRFSPKSPDKAHLNLHINSLELGDSAVYFCAFSLGEAEWRVRQPQHFGDGTRLSIL.

The rearrangement uses TRBV20-1 and TRBJ2-4; D possibly uses TRBD1 or TRBD2 (5 bases each). The CDR3 spans 12 residues. Germline V gene lookup returns CDR1 DFQATT and CDR2 SNEGSKA (reference sequence). Trimming pared 3 bases from V and 6 bases from J, leaving 9 bases between. The chain's CDR3 is CSASGAPNIQYF. CDR3 nucleotide sequence: TGCAGTGCTAGCGGGGCTCCAAACATTCAGTACTTC.